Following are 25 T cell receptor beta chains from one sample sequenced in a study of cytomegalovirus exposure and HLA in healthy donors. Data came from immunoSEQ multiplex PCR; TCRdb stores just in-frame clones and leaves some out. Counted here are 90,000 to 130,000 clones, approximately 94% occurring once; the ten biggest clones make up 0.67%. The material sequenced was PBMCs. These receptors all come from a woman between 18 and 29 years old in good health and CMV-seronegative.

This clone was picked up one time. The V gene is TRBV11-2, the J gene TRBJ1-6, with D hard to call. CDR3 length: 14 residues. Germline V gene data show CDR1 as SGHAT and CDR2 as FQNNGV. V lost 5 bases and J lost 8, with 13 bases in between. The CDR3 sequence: CASSAHGGDSPLHF. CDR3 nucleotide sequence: TGTGCCAGCAGCGCCCACGGCGGGGATTCACCCCTCCACTTT.

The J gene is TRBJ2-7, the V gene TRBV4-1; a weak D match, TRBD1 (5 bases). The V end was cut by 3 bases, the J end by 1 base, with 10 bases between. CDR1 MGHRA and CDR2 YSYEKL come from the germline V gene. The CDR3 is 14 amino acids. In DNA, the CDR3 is TGCGCCAGCAGCCAGGAGACAGTGTCCTACGAGCAGTACTTC. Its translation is CASSQETVSYEQYF.

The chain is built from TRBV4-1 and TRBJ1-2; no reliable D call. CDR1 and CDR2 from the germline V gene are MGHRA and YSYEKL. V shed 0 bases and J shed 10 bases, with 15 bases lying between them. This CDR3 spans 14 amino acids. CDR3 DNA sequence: TGCGCCAGCAGCCAAGAAACTCGCATAGTAAACTACACCTTC. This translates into CASSQETRIVNYTF.

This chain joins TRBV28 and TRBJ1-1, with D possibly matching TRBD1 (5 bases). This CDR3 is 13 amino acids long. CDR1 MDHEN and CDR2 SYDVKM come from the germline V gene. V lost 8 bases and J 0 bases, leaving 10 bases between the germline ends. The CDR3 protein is CASYQGLNTEAFF. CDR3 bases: TGTGCCAGCTACCAGGGTTTGAACACTGAAGCTTTCTTT.

The CDR3 region is CASSSNPGNEQFF. In DNA, the CDR3 is TGTGCCAGCAGCTCCAATCCCGGCAATGAGCAGTTCTTC. The genes are TRBV7-9 and TRBJ2-1; no reliable D call. The CDR3 length is 13 residues. The ends were cut back, 4 bases at V and 6 bases at J, with 10 bases in the middle. Looked up from germline, CDR1 is SEHNR and CDR2 is FQNEAQ (reference sequence).

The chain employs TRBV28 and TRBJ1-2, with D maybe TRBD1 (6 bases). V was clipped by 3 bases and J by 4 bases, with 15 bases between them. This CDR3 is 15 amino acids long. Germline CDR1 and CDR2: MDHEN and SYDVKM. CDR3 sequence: CASSLIQGVGYGYTF. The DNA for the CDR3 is TGTGCCAGCAGTTTGATACAGGGTGTCGGCTATGGCTACACCTTC.

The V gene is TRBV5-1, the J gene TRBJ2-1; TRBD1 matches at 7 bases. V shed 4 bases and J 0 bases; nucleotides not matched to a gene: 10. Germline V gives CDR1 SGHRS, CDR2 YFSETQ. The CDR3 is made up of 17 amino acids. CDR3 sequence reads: CASSLGQVPSSYNEQFF. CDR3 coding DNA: TGCGCCAGCAGCCTAGGACAGGTCCCAAGCTCCTACAATGAGCAGTTCTTC.

The CDR3 coding sequence is TGCGCCAGCAGCTTGTACCCAGGGGGCGAGCAGTACTTC. Translation gives CASSLYPGGEQYF. V usage is TRBV5-1 and J usage is TRBJ2-7; 7 nucleotides match TRBD1. With 1 base clipped from V and 6 bases from J, the junction kept 4 bases outside the gene matches. In germline, CDR1 is SGHRS, CDR2 YFSETQ. This CDR3 is 13 amino acids long. The whole variable domain, filled in from reference TRBV5-1 and TRBJ2-7, reads KAGVTQTPRYLIKTRGQQVTLSCSPISGHRSVSWYQQTPGQGLQFLFEYFSETQRNKGNFPGRFSGRQFSNSRSEMNVSTLELGDSALYLCASSLYPGGEQYFGPGTRLTVT.

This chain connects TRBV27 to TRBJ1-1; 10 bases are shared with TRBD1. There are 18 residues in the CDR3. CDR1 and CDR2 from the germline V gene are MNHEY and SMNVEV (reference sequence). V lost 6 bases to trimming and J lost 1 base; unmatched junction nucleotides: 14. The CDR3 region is CASSPIRPGTGENTEAFF. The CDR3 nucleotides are TGTGCCAGCAGCCCAATCCGTCCCGGGACAGGGGAGAACACTGAAGCTTTCTTT.

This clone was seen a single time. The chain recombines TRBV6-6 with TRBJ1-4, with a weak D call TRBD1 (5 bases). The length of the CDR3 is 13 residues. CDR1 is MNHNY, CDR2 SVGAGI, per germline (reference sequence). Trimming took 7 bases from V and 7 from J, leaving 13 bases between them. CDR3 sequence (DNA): TGTGCCAGCATGCGAGGGGAGGGTGAAAAACTGTTTTTT. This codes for CASMRGEGEKLFF.

CDR3 amino acids: CASSFTGTNYGYTF. The DNA for the CDR3 is TGCGCCAGCAGCTTTACAGGAACTAACTATGGCTACACCTTC. This chain connects TRBV5-1 to TRBJ1-2, with D tentatively TRBD1 (5 bases). Germline CDR1 SGHRS, CDR2 YFSETQ. Trimming shortened V by 2 bases and J by 0 bases, and 8 bases separated the two germline ends. The CDR3 sequence is 14 residues long. The entire variable domain, with the rest obtained from reference TRBV5-1 and TRBJ1-2, is as follows: KAGVTQTPRYLIKTRGQQVTLSCSPISGHRSVSWYQQTPGQGLQFLFEYFSETQRNKGNFPGRFSGRQFSNSRSEMNVSTLELGDSALYLCASSFTGTNYGYTFGSGTRLTVV.

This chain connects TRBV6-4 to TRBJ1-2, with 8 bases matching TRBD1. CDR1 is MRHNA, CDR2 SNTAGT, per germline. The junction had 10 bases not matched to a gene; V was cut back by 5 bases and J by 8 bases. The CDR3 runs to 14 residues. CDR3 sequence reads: CASSPGGAGWGYTF. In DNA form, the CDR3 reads TGTGCCAGCAGTCCAGGGGGCGCCGGTTGGGGCTACACCTTC.

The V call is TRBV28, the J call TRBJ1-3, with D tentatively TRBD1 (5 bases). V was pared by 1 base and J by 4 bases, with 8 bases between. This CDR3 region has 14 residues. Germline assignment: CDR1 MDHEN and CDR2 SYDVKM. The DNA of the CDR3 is TGTGCCAGCAGTTTATCAGGGCCAGGAAACACCATATATTTT. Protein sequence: CASSLSGPGNTIYF.

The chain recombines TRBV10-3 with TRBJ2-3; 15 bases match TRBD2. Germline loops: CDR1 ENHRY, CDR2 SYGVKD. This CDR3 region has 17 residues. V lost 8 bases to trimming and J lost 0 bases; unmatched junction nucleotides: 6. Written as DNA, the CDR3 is TGTGCCATCTCCGGGACTAGCGGGGGGCGGAGCACAGATACGCAGTATTTT. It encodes CAISGTSGGRSTDTQYF.

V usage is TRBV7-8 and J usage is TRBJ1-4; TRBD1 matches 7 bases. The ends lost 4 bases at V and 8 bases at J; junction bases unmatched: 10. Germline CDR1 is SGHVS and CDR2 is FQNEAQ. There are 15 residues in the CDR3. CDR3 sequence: CASSSTTGVGEKLFF. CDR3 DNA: TGTGCCAGCAGCTCCACCACAGGGGTAGGAGAAAAACTGTTTTTT. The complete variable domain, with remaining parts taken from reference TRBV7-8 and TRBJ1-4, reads GAGVSQSPRYKVAKRGQDVALRCDPISGHVSLFWYQQALGQGPEFLTYFQNEAQLDKSGLPSDRFFAERPEGSVSTLKIQRTQQEDSAVYLCASSSTTGVGEKLFFGSGTQLSVL.

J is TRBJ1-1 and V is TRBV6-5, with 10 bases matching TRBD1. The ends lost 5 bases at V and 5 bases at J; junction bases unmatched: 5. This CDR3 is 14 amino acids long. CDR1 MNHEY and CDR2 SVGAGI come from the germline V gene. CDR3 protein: CASSRQGARTEAFF. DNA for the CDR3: TGTGCCAGCAGTCGACAGGGGGCTAGGACTGAAGCTTTCTTT.

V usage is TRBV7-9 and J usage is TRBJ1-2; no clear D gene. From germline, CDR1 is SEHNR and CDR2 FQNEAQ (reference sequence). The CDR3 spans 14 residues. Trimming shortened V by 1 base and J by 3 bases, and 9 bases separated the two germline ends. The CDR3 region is CASSLDDTYYGYTF. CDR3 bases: TGTGCCAGCAGCTTAGACGACACCTACTATGGCTACACCTTC.

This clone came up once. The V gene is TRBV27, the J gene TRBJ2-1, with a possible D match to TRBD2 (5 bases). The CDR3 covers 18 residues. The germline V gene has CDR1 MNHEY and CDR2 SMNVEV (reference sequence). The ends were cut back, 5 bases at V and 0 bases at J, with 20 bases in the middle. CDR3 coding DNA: TGTGCCAGCAGTCCAGACTACAATGGACTGAACTCCTACAATGAGCAGTTCTTC. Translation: CASSPDYNGLNSYNEQFF.

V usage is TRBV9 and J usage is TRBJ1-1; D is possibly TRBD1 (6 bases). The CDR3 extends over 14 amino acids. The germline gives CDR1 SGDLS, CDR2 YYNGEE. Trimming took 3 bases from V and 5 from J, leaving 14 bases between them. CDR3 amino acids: CASSAIQGWTEAFF. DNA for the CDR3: TGTGCCAGCAGCGCTATACAGGGTTGGACTGAAGCTTTCTTT.

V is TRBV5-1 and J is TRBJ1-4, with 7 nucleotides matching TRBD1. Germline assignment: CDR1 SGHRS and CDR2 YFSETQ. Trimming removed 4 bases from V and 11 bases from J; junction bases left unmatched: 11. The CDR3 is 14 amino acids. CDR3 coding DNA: TGCGCCAGCAGCGAAGAGGCCGACAGGGTTAAACTGTTTTTT. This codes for CASSEEADRVKLFF. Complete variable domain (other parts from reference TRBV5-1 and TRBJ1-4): KAGVTQTPRYLIKTRGQQVTLSCSPISGHRSVSWYQQTPGQGLQFLFEYFSETQRNKGNFPGRFSGRQFSNSRSEMNVSTLELGDSALYLCASSEEADRVKLFFGSGTQLSVL.

The CDR3 region has the DNA TGCAGTGCCACGGGAGAAAAACTGTTTTTT. Protein: CSATGEKLFF. This sequence joins TRBV20-1 and TRBJ1-4; D ambiguous. Trimming cost V 6 bases and J 8 bases, with 7 bases left between them. Germline CDR1 reads DFQATT; CDR2 reads SNEGSKA (reference sequence). CDR3 length: 10 amino acids.

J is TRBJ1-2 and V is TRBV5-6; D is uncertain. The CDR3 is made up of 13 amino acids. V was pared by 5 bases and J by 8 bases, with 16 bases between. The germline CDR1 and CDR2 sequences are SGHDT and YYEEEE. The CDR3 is CASREVAGGGYTF. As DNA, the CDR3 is TGTGCCAGCAGGGAGGTGGCAGGTGGGGGCTACACCTTC.

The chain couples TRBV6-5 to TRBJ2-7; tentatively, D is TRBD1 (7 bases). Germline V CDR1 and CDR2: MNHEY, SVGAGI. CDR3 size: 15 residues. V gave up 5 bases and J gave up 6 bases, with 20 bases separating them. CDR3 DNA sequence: TGTGCCAGCAGTCCAAGACAGGGAGGTACAGGCGAGCAGTACTTC. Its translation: CASSPRQGGTGEQYF.

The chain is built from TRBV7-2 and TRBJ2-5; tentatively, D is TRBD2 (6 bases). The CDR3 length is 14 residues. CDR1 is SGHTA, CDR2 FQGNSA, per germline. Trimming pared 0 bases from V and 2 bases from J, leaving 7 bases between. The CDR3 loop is CASSLAGGQETQYF. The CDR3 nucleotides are TGTGCCAGCAGCTTAGCGGGGGGTCAAGAGACCCAGTACTTC.

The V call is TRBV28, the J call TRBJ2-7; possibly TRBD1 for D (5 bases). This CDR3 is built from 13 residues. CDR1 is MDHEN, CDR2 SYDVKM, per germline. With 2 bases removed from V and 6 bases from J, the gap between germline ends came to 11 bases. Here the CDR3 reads CASSLRGTGEQYF. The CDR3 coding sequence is TGTGCCAGCAGTTTAAGGGGTACGGGCGAGCAGTACTTC.